This TCR beta chain originates from a study of cytomegalovirus exposure and HLA in healthy donors. Broader study findings: Cytomegalovirus association was assigned to 170 or so TCR beta chains.

A word on this clone: What it binds is unknown. At one boundary the junction diverges from the germline segment, which might be a read error.

The CDR3 is 16 amino acids. Germline assignment: CDR1 SSHAT and CDR2 FNYEAQ (reference sequence). The donors comprised healthy bone marrow donors. The PCR had 60 Vbeta and 13 Jbeta primers. In the authors' methods: It was a later analysis that counted 83 million or so unique TCR beta chains, of which approximately 9.9 million were shared. The protocol was immunoSEQ multiplex PCR, while the TCRdb copy is restricted to in-frame clones and leaves out a portion. V and J calls and clone size are as listed in that table; D and trimming were resolved from the DNA. The sample shows 90,000 to 110,000 clones, approximately 14% of them seen only once.

The clonotype was recovered from a female donor in good health and CMV-seronegative. What was sequenced was PBMCs. The chain employs TRBV7-7 and TRBJ2-7; 10 bases align to TRBD1. Written as DNA, the CDR3 is TGTGCTAGCAGCTCTCAACGCCGGGACAGGGGAGGCGAGCAGTACTTC. The encoded protein is CASSSQRRDRGGEQYF. Based on the CDR3 plus reference TRBV7-7 and TRBJ2-7, the full variable domain is GAGVSQSPRYKVTKRGQDVTLRCDPISSHATLYWYQQALGQGPEFLTYFNYEAQPDKSGLPSDRFSAERPEGSISTLTIQRTEQRDSAMYRCASSSQRRDRGGEQYFGPGTRLTVT.